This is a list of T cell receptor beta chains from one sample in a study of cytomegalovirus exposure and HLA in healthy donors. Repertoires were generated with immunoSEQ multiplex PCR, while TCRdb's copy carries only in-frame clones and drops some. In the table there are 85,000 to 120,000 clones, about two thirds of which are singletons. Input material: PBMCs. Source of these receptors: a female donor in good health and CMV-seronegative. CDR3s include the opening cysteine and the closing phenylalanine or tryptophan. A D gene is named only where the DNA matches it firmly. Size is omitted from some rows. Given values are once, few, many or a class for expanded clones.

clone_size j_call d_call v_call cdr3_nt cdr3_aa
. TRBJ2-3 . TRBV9 TGTGCCAGCAGCGGTGTCGCAGATACGCAGTATTTT CASSGVADTQYF
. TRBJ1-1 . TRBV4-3 TGCGCCAGCAGCCAAGACAGGACGGGGGGCACTGAAGCTTTCTTT CASSQDRTGGTEAFF
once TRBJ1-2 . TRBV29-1 TGCAGCGTTGTTCGCGGGGGCGGCTATGGCTACACCTTC CSVVRGGGYGYTF
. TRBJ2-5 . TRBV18 TGTGCCAGCTCACCACCCCTAGGGGGAGAGACCCAGTACTTC CASSPPLGGETQYF
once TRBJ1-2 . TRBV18 TGTGCCAGCTCACCACCGGCAGTGACAAATGGCTACACCTTC CASSPPAVTNGYTF
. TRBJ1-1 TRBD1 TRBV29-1 TGCAGCGTGATACAGGGGGCGCAGGACACTGAAGCTTTCTTT CSVIQGAQDTEAFF
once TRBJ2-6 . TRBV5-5 TGTGCCAGCAGCTTGTCTTTGAACGGACTAACTGGGGCCAACGTCCTGACTTTC CASSLSLNGLTGANVLTF
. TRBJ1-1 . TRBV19 TGTGCCAGTAGTTACGTCCGGGACAAAAACACTGAAGCTTTCTTT CASSYVRDKNTEAFF
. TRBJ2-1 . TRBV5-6 TGTGCCAGCAGCTTGGTTCCGGTTGGGAGCTACAATGAGCAGTTCTTC CASSLVPVGSYNEQFF
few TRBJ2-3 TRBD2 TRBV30 TGTGCCTGGAGGCGGGGGGGCGCAGATACGCAGTATTTT CAWRRGGADTQYF
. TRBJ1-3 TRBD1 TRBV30 TGTGCCTGGAAATACAGGGGGCTTGGAAACACCATATATTTT CAWKYRGLGNTIYF
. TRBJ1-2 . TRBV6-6 TGTGCCAGCAGCATAGGGGCGCAGCGCCCGAACTATGGCTACACCTTC CASSIGAQRPNYGYTF
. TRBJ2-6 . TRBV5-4 TGTGCCAGCAGCCCCCGTCCGGGGGCTGGGGCCAACGTCCTGACTTTC CASSPRPGAGANVLTF
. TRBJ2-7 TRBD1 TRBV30 TGTGCCTGGAGAGACAGGGTTTACGAGCAGTACTTC CAWRDRVYEQYF
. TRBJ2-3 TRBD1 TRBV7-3 TGTGCCAGCAGCCGGGACCACAGGGGGCGGAACACAGATACGCAGTATTTT CASSRDHRGRNTDTQYF
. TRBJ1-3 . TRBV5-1 TGCGCCAGCAGCTTGGCAAGGGGATTCGGAAACACCATATATTTT CASSLARGFGNTIYF
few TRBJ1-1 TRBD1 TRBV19 TGTGCCAGTAATACGGGACAGATTCCCTCCGGCCGAGCTTTCTTT CASNTGQIPSGRAFF
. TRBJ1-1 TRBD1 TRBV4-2 TGTGCCAGCAGCCAAACCCGACAGGGCCACACTGAAGCTTTCTTT CASSQTRQGHTEAFF
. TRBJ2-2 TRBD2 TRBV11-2 TGTGCCAGCAGCCAAGCTAGCGGGAGGATCACCGGGGAGCTGTTTTTT CASSQASGRITGELFF
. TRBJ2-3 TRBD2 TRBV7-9 TGTGCCAGCAGTCGGACTAGCGGGAGATCAGATACGCAGTATTTT CASSRTSGRSDTQYF
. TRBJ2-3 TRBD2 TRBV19 TGTGCCAGTACTAGCGGGCCTACGCAGTATTTT CASTSGPTQYF
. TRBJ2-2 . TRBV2 TGTGCCAGCCGGGGCGGGATGGGCGGGGAGCTGTTTTTT CASRGGMGGELFF
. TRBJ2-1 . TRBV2 TGTGCCAGCAGTGAAAGCGGGTACAATGAGCAGTTCTTC CASSESGYNEQFF
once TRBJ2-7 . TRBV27 TGTGCCAGCAGTTGGGGCAGGAGCTCCTACGAGCAGTACTTC CASSWGRSSYEQYF
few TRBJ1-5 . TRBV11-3 TGTGCCAGCAGCTTAGTAGCTTTTTCCAGGGGACGCAATCAGCCCCAGCATTTT CASSLVAFSRGRNQPQHF
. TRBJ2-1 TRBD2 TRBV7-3 TGTGCCAGCGGCACTAGCGGGAGAGGTGAGCAGTTCTTC CASGTSGRGEQFF
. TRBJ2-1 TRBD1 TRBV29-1 TGCAGCGTATGGACAGGGGAGACCGTCGCGTTCTTC CSVWTGETVAFF
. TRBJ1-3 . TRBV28 TGTGCCAGCAGGCGAACAGGTGGTGGAAACACCATATATTTT CASRRTGGGNTIYF
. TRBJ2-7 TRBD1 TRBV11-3 TGTGCCAGCAGAGAAACAGGGGGCGGGAACGAGCAGTACTTC CASRETGGGNEQYF
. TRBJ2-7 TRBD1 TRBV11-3 TGTGCCAGCAGCGTTAGGACCACGGGACAGGGCCTCTACGAGCAGTACTTC CASSVRTTGQGLYEQYF
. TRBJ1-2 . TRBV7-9 TGTGCCAGCAGCCCCAGTTATGGCTACACCTTC CASSPSYGYTF
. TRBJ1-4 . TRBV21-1 TGTGCCAGCAGCAAGTTTGAATTGGGGCCAGGGAAGAATGAAAAACTGTTTTTT CASSKFELGPGKNEKLFF
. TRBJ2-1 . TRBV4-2 TGTGCCAGCAGCCAAGATTTCCGCTCCTACAATGAGCAGTTCTTC CASSQDFRSYNEQFF
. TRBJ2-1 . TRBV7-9 TGTGCCAGCAGCCCCGTCGGGACTCCGCCCTACAATGAGCAGTTCTTC CASSPVGTPPYNEQFF
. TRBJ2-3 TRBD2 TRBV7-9 TGTGCCAGCAGCTTCGGACTAGCGGGAGGAGATACGCAGTATTTT CASSFGLAGGDTQYF
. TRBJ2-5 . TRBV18 TGTGCCAGCTCACCGGAGCAAGAGACCCAGTACTTC CASSPEQETQYF
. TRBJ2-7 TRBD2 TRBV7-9 TGTGCCAGCAGCTTCTTAGCGGGAGGGCCCTACGAGCAGTACTTC CASSFLAGGPYEQYF
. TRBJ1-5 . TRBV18 TGTGCCAGCTCATTGCGGGGCAGCAATCAGCCCCAGCATTTT CASSLRGSNQPQHF
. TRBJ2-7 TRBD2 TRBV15 TGCGCCACCAGCAGAGATGGTCTAGCGGAGGCGGGGCAGTACTTC CATSRDGLAEAGQYF
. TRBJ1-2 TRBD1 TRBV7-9 TGTGCCAGCAGCCCGGACAGGGGGAGCTACACCTTC CASSPDRGSYTF
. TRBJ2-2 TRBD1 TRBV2 TGTGCCAGCAGTCAGCTTAGGACAGGGACCGCCGGGGAGCTGTTTTTT CASSQLRTGTAGELFF
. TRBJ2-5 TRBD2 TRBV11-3 TGTGCCAGCAGCTTAGCCCTGTCGACTAGCGGGAGTGGGACCCAGTACTTC CASSLALSTSGSGTQYF
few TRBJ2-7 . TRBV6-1 TGTGCCAGCAGTGAAGCGCTTCAGTCAAAGGTTCGGCTAGCGCGTAAGAACGAGCAGTACTTC CASSEALQSKVRLARKNEQYF
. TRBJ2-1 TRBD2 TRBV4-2 TGTGCCAGCAGCCAAGTTGACCCTCTAGCGGGAGGCGACAATGAGCAGTTCTTC CASSQVDPLAGGDNEQFF
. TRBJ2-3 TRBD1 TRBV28 TGTGCCAGCAGTTTATCCCCCGGGGACAGGGGGAAAGATACGCAGTATTTT CASSLSPGDRGKDTQYF
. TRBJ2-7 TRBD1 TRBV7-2 TGTGCCAGCAGCTTCGCACAGGGGGCGAGGGAGCAGTACTTC CASSFAQGAREQYF
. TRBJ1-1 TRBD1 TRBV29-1 TGCAGCGCTCAGGACAGGGAGCGACGAGAAGCTTTCTTT CSAQDRERREAFF
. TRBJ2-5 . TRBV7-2 TGTGCCAGCAGCTTAAACTTTATGGCAGGGCAAGAGACCCAGTACTTC CASSLNFMAGQETQYF
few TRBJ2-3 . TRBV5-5 TGTGCCAGCAGCTTTAGAGACACCCGGGGAGATACGCAGTATTTT CASSFRDTRGDTQYF
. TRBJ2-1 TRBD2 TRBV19 TGTGCCAGTAGTAGCCGCCTTAGCGGGAGCGTAAATGAGCAGTTCTTC CASSSRLSGSVNEQFF
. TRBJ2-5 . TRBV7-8 TGTGCCAGCAGCTCTCTGCGGGACTCCCATAAGGGCCAGTACTTC CASSSLRDSHKGQYF
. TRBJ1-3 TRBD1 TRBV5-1 TGCGCCAGCAGCAGGACAGGGATCTCCTCTGGAAACACCATATATTTT CASSRTGISSGNTIYF
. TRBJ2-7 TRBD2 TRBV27 TGTGCCAGCCAGGGAGGGGACTCTTACGAGCAGTACTTC CASQGGDSYEQYF
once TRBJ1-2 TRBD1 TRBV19 TGTGCCAGTAGCCTCGACAGGGATTATGGCTACACCTTC CASSLDRDYGYTF
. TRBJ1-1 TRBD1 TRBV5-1 TGCGCCAGCAGCTTGGAACGGACAGGGAACACTGAAGCTTTCTTT CASSLERTGNTEAFF
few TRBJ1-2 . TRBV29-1 TGCAGCGTAGACTTCAGGGGATCCCATGGCTACACCTTC CSVDFRGSHGYTF
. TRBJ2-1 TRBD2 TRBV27 TGTGCCAGCAGCACCGGGACTAGTAAGGCCAATGAGCAGTTCTTC CASSTGTSKANEQFF
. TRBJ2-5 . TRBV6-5 TGTGCCAGCAGTTACGCGGAGACCCAGTACTTC CASSYAETQYF
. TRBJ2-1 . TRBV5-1 TGCGCCACCACGGCGGGTCTAGCTTCCTACAATGAGCAGTTCTTC CATTAGLASYNEQFF
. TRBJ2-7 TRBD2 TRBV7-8 TGTGCCAGCAGCTTAAGGCGGGGGACTAGCGAGTACGAGCAGTACTTC CASSLRRGTSEYEQYF